The clone carrying this TCR beta chain appeared a few times. This record belongs to a study of T cell changes during pregnancy in multiple sclerosis. Germline trimming cut 2 bases from V and 9 bases from J; bases unmatched to any gene: 5. CDR1 and CDR2 (germline): SGDLS, YYNGEE. This CDR3 contains 15 residues. Repertoires were generated with immunoSEQ multiplex PCR, while TCRdb's copy carries only in-frame clones and drops some. The sample shows around 68,000 clones, roughly 91% of them seen only once. Sequences were derived from peripheral blood, sampled in the third trimester of pregnancy. The chain employs TRBV9 and TRBJ1-6; 10 bases are shared with TRBD1. The receptor was isolated from a female donor in good health, enrolled as a control in a pregnancy study. The CDR3 nucleotides read TGTGCCAGCAGCGTGGGACAGGGGAATCGTTCACCCCTCCACTTT. Amino acids: CASSVGQGNRSPLHF.